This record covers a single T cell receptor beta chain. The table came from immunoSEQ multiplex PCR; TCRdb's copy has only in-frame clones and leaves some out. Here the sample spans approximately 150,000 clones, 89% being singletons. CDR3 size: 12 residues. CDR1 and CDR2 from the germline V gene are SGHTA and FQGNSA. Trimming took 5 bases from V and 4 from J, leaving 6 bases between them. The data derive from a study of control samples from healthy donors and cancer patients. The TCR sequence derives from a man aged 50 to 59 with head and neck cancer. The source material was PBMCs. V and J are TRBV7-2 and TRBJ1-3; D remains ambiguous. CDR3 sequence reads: CASSLVGNTIYF. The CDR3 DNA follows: TGTGCCAGCAGCCTAGTGGGAAACACCATATATTTT.